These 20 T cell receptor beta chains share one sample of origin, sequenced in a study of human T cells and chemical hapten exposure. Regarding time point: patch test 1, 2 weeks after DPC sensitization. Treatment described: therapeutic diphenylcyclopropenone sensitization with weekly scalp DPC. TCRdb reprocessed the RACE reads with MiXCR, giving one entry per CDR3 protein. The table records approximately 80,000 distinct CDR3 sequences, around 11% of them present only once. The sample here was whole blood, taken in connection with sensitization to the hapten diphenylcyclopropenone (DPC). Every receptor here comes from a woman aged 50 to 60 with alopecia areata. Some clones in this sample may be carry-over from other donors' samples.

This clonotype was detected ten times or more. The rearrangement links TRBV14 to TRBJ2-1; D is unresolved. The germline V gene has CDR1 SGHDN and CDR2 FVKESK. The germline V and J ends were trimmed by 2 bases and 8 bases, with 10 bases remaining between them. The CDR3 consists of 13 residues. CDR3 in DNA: TGTGCCAGCAGCCAAAACCCAGCCCATGAGCAGTTCTTC. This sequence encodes CASSQNPAHEQFF.

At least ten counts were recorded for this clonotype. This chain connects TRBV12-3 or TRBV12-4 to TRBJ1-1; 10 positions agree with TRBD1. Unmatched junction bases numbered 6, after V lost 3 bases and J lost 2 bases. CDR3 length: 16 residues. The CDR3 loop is CASSFDRGRRNTEAFF. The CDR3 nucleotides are TGTGCCAGCAGTTTCGACAGGGGGCGAAGAAACACTGAAGCTTTCTTT.

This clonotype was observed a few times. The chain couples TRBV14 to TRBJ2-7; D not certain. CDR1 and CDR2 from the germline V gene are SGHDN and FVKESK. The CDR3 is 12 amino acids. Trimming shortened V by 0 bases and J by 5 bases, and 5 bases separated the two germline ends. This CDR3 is CASSQDPHEQYF. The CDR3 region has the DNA TGTGCCAGCAGCCAAGACCCCCACGAGCAGTACTTC.

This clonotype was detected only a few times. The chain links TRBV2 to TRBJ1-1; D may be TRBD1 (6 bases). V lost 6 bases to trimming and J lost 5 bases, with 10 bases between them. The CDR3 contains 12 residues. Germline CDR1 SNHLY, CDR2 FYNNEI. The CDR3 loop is CASSRGATEAFF. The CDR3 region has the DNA TGTGCCAGCAGCCGGGGGGCAACTGAAGCTTTCTTT.

CDR3 residues: CSARGQGRGNTIYF. In nucleotides, the CDR3 is TGCAGTGCTAGAGGACAGGGCCGAGGAAACACCATATATTTT. The chain is built from TRBV20-1 and TRBJ1-3, with TRBD1 matching over 7 bases. This CDR3 has 14 amino acids. Trimming at V came to 1 base and at J to 4 bases, leaving 4 bases not matched to a gene. Germline V CDR1 and CDR2: DFQATT, SNEGSKA (reference sequence).

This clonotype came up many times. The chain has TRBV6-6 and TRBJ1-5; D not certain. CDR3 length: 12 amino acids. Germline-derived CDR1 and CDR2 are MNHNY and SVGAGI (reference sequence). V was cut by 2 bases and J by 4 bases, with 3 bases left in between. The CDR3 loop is CASSYRNQPQHF. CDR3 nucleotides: TGTGCCAGCAGTTACAGAAATCAGCCCCAGCATTTT.

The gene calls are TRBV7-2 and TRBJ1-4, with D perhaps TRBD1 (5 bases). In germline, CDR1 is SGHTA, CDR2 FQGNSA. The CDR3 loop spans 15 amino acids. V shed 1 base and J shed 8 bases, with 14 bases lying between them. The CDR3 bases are TGTGCCAGCAGCTTAGGGCCCGGCCCAGGGGAAAAACTGTTTTTT. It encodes CASSLGPGPGEKLFF.

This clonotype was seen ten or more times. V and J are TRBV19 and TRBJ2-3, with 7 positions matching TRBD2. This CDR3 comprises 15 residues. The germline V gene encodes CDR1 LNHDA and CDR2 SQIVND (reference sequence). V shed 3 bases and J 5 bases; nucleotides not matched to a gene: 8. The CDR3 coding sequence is TGTGCCAGTAGTATCCGAGCGGGATCCAAAGATACGCAGTATTTT. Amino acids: CASSIRAGSKDTQYF.

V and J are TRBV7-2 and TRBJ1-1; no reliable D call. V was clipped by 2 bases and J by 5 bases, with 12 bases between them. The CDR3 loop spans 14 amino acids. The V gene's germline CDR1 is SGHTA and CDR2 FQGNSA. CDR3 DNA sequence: TGTGCCAGCAGCTTATTGGTCAGTAGGACTGAAGCTTTCTTT. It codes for CASSLLVSRTEAFF. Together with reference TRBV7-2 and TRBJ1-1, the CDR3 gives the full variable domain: GAGVSQSPSNKVTEKGKDVELRCDPISGHTALYWYRQSLGQGLEFLIYFQGNSAPDKSGLPSDRFSAERTGGSVSTLTIQRTQQEDSAVYLCASSLLVSRTEAFFGQGTRLTVV.

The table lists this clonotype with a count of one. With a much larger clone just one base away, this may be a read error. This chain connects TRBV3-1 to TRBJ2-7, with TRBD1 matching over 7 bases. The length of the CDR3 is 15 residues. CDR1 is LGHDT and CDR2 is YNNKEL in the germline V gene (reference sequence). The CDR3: CASSPFGTAIYGQYF. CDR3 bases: TGTGCCAGCAGCCCCTTCGGGACAGCCATCTACGGGCAGTACTTC.

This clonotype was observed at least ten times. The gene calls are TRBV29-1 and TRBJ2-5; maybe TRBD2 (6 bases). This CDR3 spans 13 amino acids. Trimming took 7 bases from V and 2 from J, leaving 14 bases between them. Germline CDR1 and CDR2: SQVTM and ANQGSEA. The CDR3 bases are TGCAGCGGAGGGACTTCTACTCAAGAGACCCAGTACTTC. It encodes CSGGTSTQETQYF.

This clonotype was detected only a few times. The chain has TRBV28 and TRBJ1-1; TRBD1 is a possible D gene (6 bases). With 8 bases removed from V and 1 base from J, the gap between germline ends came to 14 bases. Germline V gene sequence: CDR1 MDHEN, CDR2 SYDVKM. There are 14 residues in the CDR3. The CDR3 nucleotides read TGTGCCAGCCCCTCCCCGACAGGGAACACTGAAGCTTTCTTT. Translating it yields CASPSPTGNTEAFF. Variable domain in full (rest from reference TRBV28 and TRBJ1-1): DVKVTQSSRYLVKRTGEKVFLECVQDMDHENMFWYRQDPGLGLRLIYFSYDVKMKEKGDIPEGYSVSREKKERFSLILESASTNQTSMYLCASPSPTGNTEAFFGQGTRLTVV.

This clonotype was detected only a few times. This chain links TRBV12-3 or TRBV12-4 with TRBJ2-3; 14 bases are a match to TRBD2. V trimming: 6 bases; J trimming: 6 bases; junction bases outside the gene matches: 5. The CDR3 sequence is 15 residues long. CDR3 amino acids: CASRGLAGAPDTQYF. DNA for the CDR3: TGTGCCAGCAGGGGACTAGCGGGGGCACCGGATACGCAGTATTTT.

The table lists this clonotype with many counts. The CDR3, as DNA: TGTGCCAGCAGCCAAGGAGCCGGGACCTACGAGCAGTACTTC. This gives the protein CASSQGAGTYEQYF. This sequence joins TRBV4-2 and TRBJ2-7; TRBD2 is a possible D gene (5 bases). Germline V gene lookup returns CDR1 LGHNA and CDR2 YNFKEQ. The CDR3 runs 14 residues. V was pared by 1 base and J by 2 bases, with 9 bases between.

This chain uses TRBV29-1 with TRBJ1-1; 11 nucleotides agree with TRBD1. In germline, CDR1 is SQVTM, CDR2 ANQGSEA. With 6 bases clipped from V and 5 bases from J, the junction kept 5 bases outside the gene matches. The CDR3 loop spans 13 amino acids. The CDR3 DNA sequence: TGCAGCGTCCCTGGGACAGGGGGAACTGAAGCTTTCTTT. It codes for CSVPGTGGTEAFF.

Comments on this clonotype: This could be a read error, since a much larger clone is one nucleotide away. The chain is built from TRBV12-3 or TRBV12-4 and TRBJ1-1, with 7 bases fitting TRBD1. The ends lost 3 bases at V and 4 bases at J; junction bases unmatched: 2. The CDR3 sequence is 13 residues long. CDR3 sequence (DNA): TGTGCCAGCAGTTTGGACAGGACCACTGAAGCTTTCTTT. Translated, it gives CASSLDRTTEAFF.

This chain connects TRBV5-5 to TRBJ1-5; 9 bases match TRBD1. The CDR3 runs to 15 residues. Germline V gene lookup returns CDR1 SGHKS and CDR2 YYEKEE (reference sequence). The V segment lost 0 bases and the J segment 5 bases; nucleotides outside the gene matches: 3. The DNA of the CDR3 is TGTGCCAGCAGCTTGGGATACAGGGGGCATCAGCCCCAGCATTTT. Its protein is CASSLGYRGHQPQHF.

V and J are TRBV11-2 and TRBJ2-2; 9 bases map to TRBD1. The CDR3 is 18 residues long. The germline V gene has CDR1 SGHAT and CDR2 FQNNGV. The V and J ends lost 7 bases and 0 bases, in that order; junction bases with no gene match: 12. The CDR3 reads CASITTSGQGSNTGELFF. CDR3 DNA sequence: TGTGCCAGCATCACAACATCGGGACAGGGCTCGAACACCGGGGAGCTGTTTTTT.

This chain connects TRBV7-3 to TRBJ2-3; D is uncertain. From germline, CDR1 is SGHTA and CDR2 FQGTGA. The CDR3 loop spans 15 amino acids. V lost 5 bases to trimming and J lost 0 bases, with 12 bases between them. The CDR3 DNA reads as TGTGCCAGCAGCCCCACTTCGACTAGCACAGATACGCAGTATTTT. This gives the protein CASSPTSTSTDTQYF.

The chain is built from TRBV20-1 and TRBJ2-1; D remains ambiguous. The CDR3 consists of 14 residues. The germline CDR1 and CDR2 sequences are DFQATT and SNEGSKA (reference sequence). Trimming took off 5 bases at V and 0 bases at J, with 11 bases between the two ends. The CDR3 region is CSADSRSSYNEQFF. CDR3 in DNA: TGCAGTGCTGATTCTAGGAGCTCCTACAATGAGCAGTTCTTC.